This TCR beta chain comes out of a study of cytomegalovirus exposure and HLA in healthy donors. General study points: A later analysis linked a missense variant in DCLRE1C to the trimming of TCR beta V and J genes. About 87% or about 30% of the time was how often most TCR beta V segments were productive, according to an earlier analysis.

It was with 60 Vbeta and 13 Jbeta primers that the PCR ran. Some clones are missing from TCRdb's copy, which holds only in-frame ones; the method was immunoSEQ multiplex PCR. Seen here are about 200,000 clones, 70% to 80% observed once, and the top ten hold roughly 1.4%. Of note for this clone: The target antigen is unknown.

The CDR3 consists of 13 residues. Germline loops: CDR1 MNHEY, CDR2 SMNVEV (reference sequence). The trim removed 11 bases at V and 6 bases at J, leaving 8 bases unmatched. The V and J genes are TRBV27 and TRBJ2-1, with 9 bases aligning to TRBD2. The specimen sequenced was PBMCs. This receptor was identified in a woman aged 45-60 years in good health and CMV-seronegative. Written as DNA, the CDR3 is TGTGCCTGCCTTAGCGGGAGTCGCAATGAGCAGTTCTTC. Its protein product is CACLSGSRNEQFF.